Listed below are T cell receptor beta chains from one sample, sequenced in a study of response to subunit inactivated influenza vaccine. TCRdb re-called the RT-PCR reads through MiXCR, storing one row per CDR3 protein. The data hold roughly 540,000 distinct CDR3 sequences, with around 25% observed a single time. The sample also formed part of further work on T cells expressing NK-cell markers.

This sample comprised CD4+ T cells sorted from PBMCs, obtained 11 to 12 days after vaccination. All receptors derive from a man over 45 who received an inactivated influenza vaccine. The CDR3 runs from the conserved cysteine through the conserved F or W. The D gene is left open where the match is weak. Size is stated for part of the rows, as once, few or many counts, or as a class when the clone is expanded.

j_call,d_call,clone_size,v_call,cdr3_nt,cdr3_aa
TRBJ2-7,TRBD2,few,TRBV20-1,TGCAGTGCTAGAGTACTCGGGGGCACTAGCGGCTCCTACGAGCAGTACTTC,CSARVLGGTSGSYEQYF
TRBJ1-1,NA,few,TRBV12-3/TRBV12-4,TGTGCCAGCAGGGGTGAGGGACGGATGAACACTGAAGCTTTCTTT,CASRGEGRMNTEAFF
TRBJ1-6,NA,many,TRBV4-3,TGCGCCAGCAGCCAAGAACCCAGCTCCTATAATTCACCCCTCCACTTT,CASSQEPSSYNSPLHF
TRBJ2-5,NA,NA,TRBV7-3,TGTGCCAGCAGCTCGACAGGAATAGAGACCCAGTACTTC,CASSSTGIETQYF
TRBJ2-5,TRBD1,few,TRBV10-3,TGTGCCACGGGACAGCTCCAAGAGACCCAGTACTTC,CATGQLQETQYF
TRBJ2-7,NA,NA,TRBV7-2,TGTGCCAGCAGCTTAACAAAAGGAGGGTACGAGCAGTACTTC,CASSLTKGGYEQYF
TRBJ2-1,TRBD2,NA,TRBV12-5,TGTGCTAGTGGTTTGGTAAGCAGCGGGGGGACCGCCTACAATGAGCAGTTCTTC,CASGLVSSGGTAYNEQFF
TRBJ2-2,TRBD1,few,TRBV5-1,TGCGCCAGCACCACCGACAGGGTAGGAACCGGGGAGCTGTTTTTT,CASTTDRVGTGELFF
TRBJ2-4,TRBD1,many,TRBV11-2,TGTGCCAGCAGTCGAATGGGGTTTTGGACAGGGGAAAACATTCAGTACTTC,CASSRMGFWTGENIQYF
TRBJ1-5,TRBD1,few,TRBV6-2/TRBV6-3,TGTGCCAGCAACGACAGGGTGGAGCAGCCCCAGCATTTT,CASNDRVEQPQHF
TRBJ2-2,NA,NA,TRBV6-2/TRBV6-3,TGTGCCAGCAGGCCCGGAGGGGGCGGGGAGCTGTTTTTT,CASRPGGGGELFF
TRBJ2-7,NA,few,TRBV7-8,TGTGCCAGCAGCTCCGCTCTGGAGCAGTACTTC,CASSSALEQYF
TRBJ2-7,NA,few,TRBV20-1,TGCAGTGCGCCTATCGTCCGAAGCTCCTACGAGCAGTACTTC,CSAPIVRSSYEQYF
TRBJ2-1,NA,NA,TRBV6-2/TRBV6-3,TGTGCCAGCAGTTACCAGCTGGACAGCACATACAATGAGCAGTTCTTC,CASSYQLDSTYNEQFF
TRBJ2-3,NA,NA,TRBV5-1,TGCGCCAGCAGCTCAGCCGGCGGAGATACGCAGTATTTT,CASSSAGGDTQYF
TRBJ2-5,NA,NA,TRBV3-1,TGTGCCAGCAGCCAAGACTTTGGGACACTACAAGAGACCCAGTACTTC,CASSQDFGTLQETQYF
TRBJ2-5,NA,NA,TRBV19,TGTGCCAGTAGTATTTTTGGTGAGGGGATTCAAGAGACCCAGTACTTC,CASSIFGEGIQETQYF
TRBJ2-3,NA,few,TRBV10-3,TGTGCCATCCGGCGAGGGACCGACACAGATACGCAGTATTTT,CAIRRGTDTDTQYF
TRBJ2-7,NA,few,TRBV11-2,TGTGCCAGCAGCTTAGATCCATATGTGGCCGAGCAGTACTTC,CASSLDPYVAEQYF
TRBJ2-4,NA,NA,TRBV11-2,TGTGCCAGCAGCTTAGAAACACGAAACATTCAGTACTTC,CASSLETRNIQYF
TRBJ1-5,NA,NA,TRBV10-3,TGTGCCATCAGTGAGTCGGACAGAAGCAATCAGCCCCAGCATTTT,CAISESDRSNQPQHF
TRBJ2-5,NA,few,TRBV4-2,TGTGCCAGCAGCCGTACCTGGGGGGGGGCCCAAGAGACCCAGTACTTC,CASSRTWGGAQETQYF
TRBJ2-7,NA,NA,TRBV10-3,TGTGCCATCAGGGCAGGGGACGGGGCCTACGAGCAGTACTTC,CAIRAGDGAYEQYF
TRBJ2-1,NA,many,TRBV4-2,TGTGCCAGCAGCCAAGAGGGGGCGGGGAATTACAATGAGCAGTTCTTC,CASSQEGAGNYNEQFF
TRBJ1-6,NA,few,TRBV28,TGTGCCAGCAGTTTTAATGATTCACCCCTCCACTTT,CASSFNDSPLHF
TRBJ1-2,NA,many,TRBV7-2,TGTGCCAGCAGCTTAGCTACATATGGCTACACCTTC,CASSLATYGYTF
TRBJ2-3,NA,NA,TRBV25-1,TGTGCCAGCAGTGACCGGGACTGGTACACAGATACGCAGTATTTT,CASSDRDWYTDTQYF
TRBJ2-5,TRBD2,few,TRBV11-1,TGTGCCAGCAGTCGCTCGCGGGGGGCCCAAGAGACCCAGTACTTC,CASSRSRGAQETQYF
TRBJ2-4,NA,NA,TRBV29-1,TGCAGCGTGGCAGGGGAGCGCATTCAGTACTTC,CSVAGERIQYF
TRBJ2-3,TRBD1,few,TRBV9,TGTGCCAGCAGCAGACAGGGAAGTTGGACAGATACGCAGTATTTT,CASSRQGSWTDTQYF
TRBJ2-2,NA,NA,TRBV7-2,TGTGCCAGCAGCTCCTACCCGGGCGGGGAGCTGTTTTTT,CASSSYPGGELFF
TRBJ2-7,TRBD2,few,TRBV28,TGTGCCAGCAGCCTCCGGGACTACAACTACGAGCAGTACTTC,CASSLRDYNYEQYF
TRBJ2-2,NA,many,TRBV18,TGTGCCAGCTCACCACAACTTACCAACACCGGGGAGCTGTTTTTT,CASSPQLTNTGELFF
TRBJ2-1,TRBD2,few,TRBV28,TGTGCCAGCAGTTTCGGTAGCGGGAACTACAATGAGCAGTTCTTC,CASSFGSGNYNEQFF
TRBJ2-1,TRBD2,NA,TRBV20-1,TGCAGTGCTAGACCTCCCTTGGGGACCCCGGGACTAGCGGATAACAATGAGCAGTTCTTC,CSARPPLGTPGLADNNEQFF
TRBJ2-1,NA,few,TRBV21-1,TGTGCCAGCAGTCAGCGGGAGGATTACAATGAGCAGTTCTTC,CASSQREDYNEQFF
TRBJ1-1,TRBD1,once,TRBV5-6,TGTGCCAGCAGCTTGTTAGGCGGTCAGGGGGACACTGAAGCTTTCTTT,CASSLLGGQGDTEAFF
TRBJ2-2,TRBD1,NA,TRBV11-1,TGTGCCAGCAGCTTAGCGTGGGGGACAGGGACGAACACCGGGGAGCTGTTTTTT,CASSLAWGTGTNTGELFF
TRBJ2-5,TRBD1,NA,TRBV6-2/TRBV6-3,TGTGCCAGCAGTTCGTACACAACAGGGGGTAACCAAGAGACCCAGTACTTC,CASSSYTTGGNQETQYF
TRBJ2-7,NA,many,TRBV7-2,TGTGCCAGCAGCTTAGTGGTGAGCTCCTACGAGCAGTACTTC,CASSLVVSSYEQYF
TRBJ2-1,NA,NA,TRBV7-2,TGTGCCAGCAGCTTAACCCCCCTTAGTGTGGAGCAGTTCTTC,CASSLTPLSVEQFF
TRBJ1-1,NA,NA,TRBV6-5,TGTGCCAGCAGTTACTCGCGGGGTGAAGCTTTCTTT,CASSYSRGEAFF
TRBJ1-2,TRBD1,many,TRBV3-1,TGTGCCAGCAGCCCGAGACAGGGATCCTATGGCTACACCTTC,CASSPRQGSYGYTF
TRBJ1-5,TRBD1,NA,TRBV12-3/TRBV12-4,TGTGCCAGCAGTTCAACAACAGGGGCATATCAGCCCCAGCATTTT,CASSSTTGAYQPQHF
TRBJ2-1,NA,few,TRBV7-3,TGTGCCAGCAGCGGAGCCCTGAGGGGAGGTGAGCAGTTCTTC,CASSGALRGGEQFF
TRBJ1-5,NA,few,TRBV4-3,TGCGCCAGCAGCCAAGACAGGGTGTCGCGCAATCAGCCCCAGCATTTT,CASSQDRVSRNQPQHF
TRBJ1-1,NA,NA,TRBV29-1,TGCAGCGTTGAACGTCCGCACACTGAAGCTTTCTTT,CSVERPHTEAFF
TRBJ1-4,NA,NA,TRBV7-9,TGTGCTAGCAGCTCAGGGGTGCTCCTAACTAATGAAAAACTGTTTTTT,CASSSGVLLTNEKLFF